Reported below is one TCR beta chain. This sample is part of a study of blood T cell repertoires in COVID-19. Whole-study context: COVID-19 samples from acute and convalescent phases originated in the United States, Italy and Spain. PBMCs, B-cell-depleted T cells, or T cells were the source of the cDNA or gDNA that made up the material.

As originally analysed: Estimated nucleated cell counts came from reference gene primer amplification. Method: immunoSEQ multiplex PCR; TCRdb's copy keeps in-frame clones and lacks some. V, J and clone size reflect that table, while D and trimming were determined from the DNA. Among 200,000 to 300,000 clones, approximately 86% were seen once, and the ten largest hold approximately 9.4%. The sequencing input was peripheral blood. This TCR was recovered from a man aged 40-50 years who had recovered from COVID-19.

CDR3 coding DNA: TGTGCCAGCAGCGTGCCCCGGACTGCTCAAGAGACCCAGTACTTC. It encodes CASSVPRTAQETQYF. J is TRBJ2-5 and V is TRBV11-2; weak D call: TRBD2 (5 bases). The germline V gene encodes CDR1 SGHAT and CDR2 FQNNGV. The CDR3 length is 15 residues. The germline V and J ends were trimmed by 5 bases and 2 bases, with 15 bases remaining between them.